This T cell receptor (beta chain) was documented in a study of somatic mutations in cytotoxic T cells in rheumatoid arthritis. Study conclusions and caveats: A rise in CD8+ clonality with age was seen in rheumatoid arthritis patients but not in healthy controls. Antigens bound by the expanded CD8+ clones were not identified.

About this clone: Its cognate antigen is unknown.

Positive magnetic bead selection separated CD4+ and CD8+ cells, and flow cytometry confirmed purity. CDR1 and CDR2 from the germline V gene are SSHAT and FNYEAQ (reference sequence). CDR3 length equals 14 residues. Trimming took off 5 bases at V and 6 bases at J, with 13 bases between the two ends. Assay used: immunoSEQ multiplex PCR; TCRdb lists only in-frame clones, some missing. This table has about 20,000 clones, 74% appearing once. The TCR comes from a man aged 55 to 70 in good health. The material sequenced was CD8+ T cells sorted from blood. The V gene is TRBV7-7, the J gene TRBJ2-2; D may be TRBD1 (5 bases). The CDR3 region is CASSESAGPGELFF. The CDR3 DNA follows: TGTGCCAGCAGCGAATCGGCAGGGCCCGGGGAGCTGTTTTTT.